Below, 26 T cell receptor beta chains from the same sample are listed, as sequenced in a study of blood T cell repertoires in COVID-19. The data were produced by immunoSEQ multiplex PCR, yet TCRdb's version contains in-frame clones alone and is incomplete. The sample has 200,000 to 250,000 clones, roughly 84% seen once. Sequences were obtained from peripheral blood. The receptors were sampled from a woman between 55 and 75 years old with acute or convalescent COVID-19.

The chain is built from TRBV5-1 and TRBJ2-1; 7 bases line up with TRBD1. The CDR3 is 14 residues long. V shed 4 bases and J 6 bases; nucleotides not matched to a gene: 7. The germline CDR1 and CDR2 sequences are SGHRS and YFSETQ. The CDR3, as DNA: TGCGCCAGCAGCAAAGACAGGGTGGGCAATGAGCAGTTCTTC. Encoded protein: CASSKDRVGNEQFF.

The chain carries TRBV5-1 and TRBJ2-7; a possible D gene is TRBD1 (6 bases). The CDR3 totals 14 residues. Looked up from germline, CDR1 is SGHRS and CDR2 is YFSETQ. Trimming stripped 0 bases from V and 7 bases from J, with 14 bases between. The CDR3 protein is CASSLGPGAEEQYF. The CDR3 DNA is TGCGCCAGCAGCTTGGGGCCAGGGGCCGAGGAGCAGTACTTC.

A few counts support this clone. V gene TRBV7-2 combines with J gene TRBJ2-7; the match to TRBD2 covers 7 bases. CDR3 length: 15 residues. Unmatched junction bases numbered 2, after V lost 0 bases and J lost 0 bases. Germline V lookup: CDR1 SGHTA, CDR2 FQGNSA. CDR3 sequence (DNA): TGTGCCAGCAGCTTAGCGCCGGGGGGCTCCTACGAGCAGTACTTC. This translates into CASSLAPGGSYEQYF.

The rearrangement joins TRBV3-1 (or the pseudogene TRBV3-2) to TRBJ1-2; maybe TRBD1 (6 bases). Germline values: CDR1 LGHDT, CDR2 YNNKEL (reference sequence). CDR3 length equals 14 residues. The V end lost 4 bases, the J end lost 7 bases, and 16 bases lay between the germline ends. CDR3 residues: CASSPPGQGSGYTF. DNA for the CDR3: TGTGCCAGCAGCCCCCCAGGTCAGGGGAGTGGCTACACCTTC.

This clone was observed a single time. The V and J genes are TRBV28 and TRBJ1-2, with D hard to call. Trimming stripped 5 bases from V and 7 bases from J, with 14 bases between. The germline V gene encodes CDR1 MDHEN and CDR2 SYDVKM. The CDR3 is made up of 13 amino acids. The CDR3 DNA sequence: TGTGCCAGCAGTATCCTGTATGTCAGTGGCTACACCTTC. Translated, it gives CASSILYVSGYTF.

V and J are TRBV6-5 and TRBJ1-5, with 7 bases fitting TRBD1. This CDR3 spans 15 amino acids. Germline CDR1 and CDR2: MNHEY and SVGAGI. The V segment lost 6 bases and the J segment 4 bases; nucleotides outside the gene matches: 9. The CDR3, as DNA: TGTGCCAGCAGAGCTCGGCCAGGGGGGAATCAGCCCCAGCATTTT. Translated, it gives CASRARPGGNQPQHF.

This clone was seen once. This chain uses TRBV18 with TRBJ2-7; D possibly corresponds to TRBD1 (5 bases). Between the trimmed V and J ends, which lost 3 bases and 3 bases, there was a span of 12 bases. The CDR3 loop spans 14 amino acids. Germline-derived CDR1 and CDR2 are KGHSH and LQKENI. The CDR3 loop reads CASSPGQGDYEQYF. DNA for the CDR3: TGTGCCAGCTCACCTGGGCAGGGTGACTACGAGCAGTACTTC.

V usage is TRBV9 and J usage is TRBJ2-1; 10 bases are shared with TRBD2. Trimming took 4 bases from V and 4 from J; bases not matched to a gene: 5. Germline CDR1 is SGDLS and CDR2 is YYNGEE. The CDR3 sequence is 15 residues long. CDR3 coding DNA: TGTGCCAGCAGCTCCGGGACTAGCGCATACAATGAGCAGTTCTTC. It translates to CASSSGTSAYNEQFF.

In this sample, this clone turned up a few times. This rearrangement joins TRBV5-1 to TRBJ1-1; TRBD1 is a possible D gene (5 bases). Looked up from germline, CDR1 is SGHRS and CDR2 is YFSETQ. This CDR3 has 15 residues. V was pared by 0 bases and J by 5 bases, with 14 bases between. The CDR3 sequence is CASSLVTGGRTEAFF. CDR3 sequence (DNA): TGCGCCAGCAGCTTGGTAACGGGGGGTCGAACTGAAGCTTTCTTT.

The CDR3 here is CAIFGGDTEAFF. DNA for the CDR3: TGTGCCATCTTTGGAGGGGACACTGAAGCTTTCTTT. V usage is TRBV6-5 and J usage is TRBJ1-1; tentatively, D is TRBD1 (5 bases). Germline V gene lookup returns CDR1 MNHEY and CDR2 SVGAGI. The CDR3 consists of 12 residues. The V gene lost 10 bases and the J gene lost 3 bases, with 12 bases spanning the gap.

This chain uses TRBV4-1 with TRBJ2-3; 8 nucleotides line up with TRBD2. The V segment lost 4 bases and the J segment 4 bases; nucleotides outside the gene matches: 10. Germline V gives CDR1 MGHRA, CDR2 YSYEKL. The CDR3 loop spans 16 amino acids. The CDR3 here is CASSLRGAPQPDTQYF. Written as DNA, the CDR3 is TGCGCCAGCAGCCTGCGGGGGGCCCCGCAACCAGATACGCAGTATTTT.

The chain is built from TRBV19 and TRBJ1-4; TRBD1 agrees at 8 bases. Germline assignment: CDR1 LNHDA and CDR2 SQIVND (reference sequence). V lost 5 bases, J lost 5 bases, and 7 bases stayed unmatched. The CDR3 is made up of 15 amino acids. CDR3 residues: CASSSRTGTNEKLFF. The DNA of the CDR3 is TGTGCCAGTAGTTCCCGGACAGGGACAAATGAAAAACTGTTTTTT.

The chain carries TRBV7-8 and TRBJ1-2; 9 bases match TRBD1. The V segment lost 5 bases and the J segment 7 bases; nucleotides outside the gene matches: 5. This CDR3 region has 13 residues. Germline V gene lookup returns CDR1 SGHVS and CDR2 FQNEAQ. CDR3 in DNA: TGTGCCAGCAGCCCGGGGACAGGGTTTGGCTACACCTTC. As protein: CASSPGTGFGYTF.

This clone has more than one count but fewer than ten. The chain carries TRBV2 and TRBJ2-4; tentatively, D is TRBD2 (6 bases). Germline V gene sequence: CDR1 SNHLY, CDR2 FYNNEI. The CDR3 is 16 amino acids. V gave up 0 bases and J gave up 1 base, with 10 bases separating them. The CDR3 DNA sequence: TGTGCCAGCAGTGAAGCAGGGAGCGGGGCCAAAAACATTCAGTACTTC. Its translation is CASSEAGSGAKNIQYF.

The CDR3 DNA reads as TGTGCCAGCAGCTTACGTCCAGGAATCGAGACAGGTGTATCAGATACGCAGTATTTT. Residues: CASSLRPGIETGVSDTQYF. This chain joins TRBV7-2 and TRBJ2-3, with D possibly matching TRBD1 (6 bases). V lost 2 bases and J 4 bases, leaving 25 bases between the germline ends. Germline loops: CDR1 SGHTA, CDR2 FQGNSA. The CDR3 sequence is 19 residues long.

V is TRBV3-1 (or the pseudogene TRBV3-2) and J is TRBJ1-1; D is ambiguous. CDR3 length: 13 residues. The germline V gene encodes CDR1 LGHDT and CDR2 YNNKEL (reference sequence). V lost 1 base to trimming and J lost 5 bases, with 8 bases between them. The CDR3 protein is CASSQGEFTEAFF. The DNA of the CDR3 is TGTGCCAGCAGCCAAGGAGAGTTTACTGAAGCTTTCTTT.

A note on this clone: The sample has other DNA sequences that encode this CDR3 too. The rearrangement joins TRBV9 to TRBJ1-4, with a weak D call TRBD1 (5 bases). This CDR3 has 14 residues. Germline CDR1 is SGDLS and CDR2 is YYNGEE. V dropped 0 bases and J dropped 8 bases, with 11 bases sitting between them. The CDR3: CASSVGVGGEKLFF. CDR3 nucleotide sequence: TGTGCCAGCAGCGTAGGTGTTGGGGGGGAAAAACTGTTTTTT.

This clone was picked up one time. The chain is built from TRBV29-1 and TRBJ1-2; 7 bases line up with TRBD1. The trim removed 3 bases at V and 6 bases at J, leaving 1 base unmatched. CDR3 size: 11 residues. The germline V gene encodes CDR1 SQVTM and CDR2 ANQGSEA. The CDR3, as DNA: TGCAGCGTTGACAGGGGGGATGGCTACACCTTC. Its translation: CSVDRGDGYTF.

The chain couples TRBV7-2 to TRBJ2-1; D ambiguous. Germline V gene sequence: CDR1 SGHTA, CDR2 FQGNSA. This CDR3 is 13 amino acids long. V was shortened by 0 bases and J by 15 bases, with 15 bases between the two germline ends. CDR3 sequence reads: CASSLAWASHPFF. The CDR3 nucleotides are TGTGCCAGCAGCTTAGCGTGGGCCAGCCATCCGTTCTTC.

The chain is built from TRBV12-3 or TRBV12-4 and TRBJ1-3; 8 bases map to TRBD1. This CDR3 spans 13 amino acids. The trim removed 10 bases at V and 4 bases at J, leaving 6 bases unmatched. CDR3 sequence (DNA): TGTGCCACCTCGACAGGGGACGGAAACACCATATATTTT. Amino acid sequence: CATSTGDGNTIYF.

The chain links TRBV2 to TRBJ1-2; 8 bases are shared with TRBD1. J gave up 5 bases and V 7 bases, and 3 bases lay outside the gene matches. Germline CDR1 SNHLY, CDR2 FYNNEI. There are 12 residues in the CDR3. The CDR3 sequence is CASTQGAYGYTF. The CDR3 DNA sequence: TGTGCCAGCACGCAGGGGGCTTATGGCTACACCTTC.

As for this clone: Relative to the germline gene, one junction end is altered; a read error may explain this. V is TRBV5-6 and J is TRBJ2-6; D uncertain. CDR3 size: 19 residues. From germline, CDR1 is SGHDT and CDR2 YYEEEE. CDR3 DNA sequence: TGTGCCAGCAGTTCCCCAGCGACTGATCTCTACTCTGAGGCCAACGTCCTGACTTTC. Translation: CASSSPATDLYSEANVLTF.

The J gene is TRBJ1-2, the V gene TRBV29-1; TRBD1 agrees at 10 bases. Trimming cost V 1 base and J 8 bases; bases outside gene matches: 4. CDR1 SQVTM and CDR2 ANQGSEA come from the germline V gene. The CDR3 totals 13 residues. The CDR3 loop reads CSVEVKDRGGYTF. CDR3 nucleotide sequence: TGCAGCGTTGAAGTTAAGGACAGGGGGGGCTACACCTTC.

This chain links TRBV5-4 with TRBJ2-5; the D gene is possibly TRBD2 (7 bases). In germline, CDR1 is SGHNT, CDR2 YYREEE (reference sequence). The CDR3 loop spans 16 amino acids. The V end lost 4 bases, the J end lost 1 base, and 17 bases lay between the germline ends. The CDR3 region is CASSPSVAGAQETQYF. The CDR3 nucleotides read TGTGCCAGCAGCCCGAGTGTGGCGGGGGCCCAAGAGACCCAGTACTTC. The full variable domain, completed using reference TRBV5-4 and TRBJ2-5, is ETGVTQSPTHLIKTRGQQVTLRCSSQSGHNTVSWYQQALGQGPQFIFQYYREEENGRGNFPPRFSGLQFPNYSSELNVNALELDDSALYLCASSPSVAGAQETQYFGPGTRLLVL.

V and J are TRBV5-1 and TRBJ2-5, with TRBD1 identical over 8 bases. The germline CDR1 and CDR2 sequences are SGHRS and YFSETQ. With V trimmed by 1 base and J by 5 bases, 4 bases remained unmatched. The CDR3 sequence is 14 residues long. CDR3 amino acids: CASSLWQGAETQYF. The CDR3 region has the DNA TGCGCCAGCAGCTTGTGGCAGGGGGCGGAGACCCAGTACTTC.

V gene TRBV2 combines with J gene TRBJ2-7; D might be TRBD2 (7 bases). Germline-derived CDR1 and CDR2 are SNHLY and FYNNEI. The CDR3 consists of 14 residues. V lost 3 bases and J 6 bases, leaving 15 bases between the germline ends. The CDR3 DNA reads as TGTGCCAGCAGTGAGGTTGGGGGGGCTCGCGAGCAGTACTTC. Translating gives CASSEVGGAREQYF.